This record covers a single T cell receptor (beta chain). These data are taken from a study of cytomegalovirus exposure and HLA in healthy donors. Overall study: An early data release held around 80 million unique TCRs from HLA-typed donors.

The CDR3 runs 14 residues. The germline CDR1 and CDR2 sequences are MNHEY and SVGAGI. V lost 8 bases to trimming and J lost 8 bases; unmatched junction nucleotides: 10. Primers for the PCR totalled 60 Vbeta and 13 Jbeta. TCRdb keeps only in-frame clones here, not all; method: immunoSEQ multiplex PCR. The sample lists fewer than 200,000 clones, 80% to 90% occurring once. The material sequenced was PBMCs. The genes are TRBV6-5 and TRBJ1-5; 9 positions agree with TRBD1. This clonotype originated in a man aged 25-45 years in good health and CMV-seropositive. The CDR3 sequence: CASSPYRGQEPQHF. In DNA form, the CDR3 reads TGTGCCAGCTCCCCCTACAGGGGGCAGGAGCCCCAGCATTTT.